This T cell receptor beta chain came from a study of shared clonotypes between healthy human individuals. Background on the study: CD4 naive cells filled three plates per donor, CD4 memory three, CD8 naive two and CD8 memory one.

As for this clone: The antigen remains undetermined.

The table came from immunoSEQ multiplex PCR; TCRdb's copy has only in-frame clones and leaves some out. This repertoire shows some 500,000 clones, around 96% found once; its top ten account for under 0.065%. Points from the study as a whole: Clonotype sharing among donors was thought likely to change with sequencing depth.

Looked up from germline, CDR1 is SGHDN and CDR2 is FVKESK. The CDR3 sequence is 15 residues long. V lost 2 bases, J lost 7 bases, and 17 bases lay in between. Specimen: naive CD4+ T cells sorted from blood. Noted subset: CD45RA+ positively selected. The clonotype comes from a woman under 40 in good health. This chain connects TRBV14 to TRBJ1-1; D unresolved. The CDR3 sequence is CASSQQGLSEGEAFF. CDR3 DNA sequence: TGTGCCAGCAGCCAACAAGGCCTCTCGGAGGGTGAAGCTTTCTTT.